These 9 T cell receptor beta chains were sequenced from one sample in a study of T cell responses to AZD1222 COVID-19 vaccine. Only in-frame clones appear in the TCRdb table, and some are missing; sequencing was by immunoSEQ multiplex PCR. The table has some 140,000 clones, approximately 92% seen once; the top ten hold 3.1%. This specimen consisted of peripheral blood, obtained on day 0 of AZD1222 vaccination. These receptors all come from an adult in good health.

The chain uses TRBV5-4 and TRBJ1-1; weak D call: TRBD1 (6 bases). CDR1 is SGHNT and CDR2 is YYREEE in the germline V gene (reference sequence). This CDR3 is 17 amino acids long. Between the trimmed V and J ends, which lost 4 bases and 4 bases, there was a span of 23 bases. The chain's CDR3 is CASSQGPQGGLVTEAFF. In DNA, the CDR3 is TGTGCCAGCAGCCAGGGTCCCCAAGGGGGATTGGTCACTGAAGCTTTCTTT.

The table lists this clone with a few counts. The chain employs TRBV29-1 and TRBJ1-1, with D tentatively TRBD1 (5 bases). Germline values: CDR1 SQVTM, CDR2 ANQGSEA. The V and J ends lost 3 bases and 4 bases respectively, with 6 bases between them. CDR3 size: 11 residues. This CDR3 reads CSVEGLTEAFF. Written as DNA, the CDR3 is TGCAGCGTTGAGGGGCTCACTGAAGCTTTCTTT.

V is TRBV6-5 and J is TRBJ2-7; D is uncertain. Trimming left V 7 bases short and J 3 bases short, with 7 bases between. The CDR3 contains 11 residues. The germline V gene has CDR1 MNHEY and CDR2 SVGAGI. The CDR3 nucleotides read TGTGCCAGCACCAACGGCTACGAGCAGTACTTC. This codes for CASTNGYEQYF.

The chain recombines TRBV30 with TRBJ2-1, with TRBD2 identical over 14 bases. Germline CDR1 and CDR2: GTSNPN and SVGIG (reference sequence). The CDR3 sequence is 17 residues long. With 5 bases clipped from V and 0 bases from J, the junction kept 6 bases outside the gene matches. The CDR3 DNA is TGTGCCTGGGGGGGACTAGCGGGAGACAGCTCCTACAATGAGCAGTTCTTC. The encoded protein is CAWGGLAGDSSYNEQFF.

The V gene is TRBV25-1, the J gene TRBJ2-3; TRBD2 is a possible D gene (6 bases). The ends were cut back, 4 bases at V and 4 bases at J, with 18 bases in the middle. The germline gives CDR1 MGHDK, CDR2 SYGVNS. This CDR3 is 16 amino acids long. The CDR3 DNA sequence: TGTGCCAGCAGTGCCTCACTAGCTCCGGGTCCAGATACGCAGTATTTT. This sequence encodes CASSASLAPGPDTQYF.

This clone was observed a single time. V and J are TRBV3-1 (or the pseudogene TRBV3-2) and TRBJ2-3; D is perhaps TRBD1 (5 bases). Germline CDR1 is LGHDT and CDR2 is YNNKEL (reference sequence). CDR3 length: 16 amino acids. Trimming left V 4 bases short and J 1 base short, with 15 bases between. The CDR3 spells CASSPYSGRGTDTQYF. Written as DNA, the CDR3 is TGTGCCAGCAGCCCGTATAGTGGCAGGGGCACAGATACGCAGTATTTT.

The V gene is TRBV5-4, the J gene TRBJ2-2; D is perhaps TRBD1 or TRBD2 (5 bases each). The CDR3 has 16 amino acids. The V and J ends lost 2 bases and 5 bases respectively, with 16 bases between them. The V gene's germline CDR1 is SGHNT and CDR2 YYREEE (reference sequence). CDR3 residues: CASSFFLRDLTGELFF. The DNA for the CDR3 is TGTGCCAGCAGCTTTTTCCTAAGGGACCTAACCGGGGAGCTGTTTTTT.

The genes are TRBV3-1 (or the pseudogene TRBV3-2) and TRBJ2-1; TRBD2 is a possible D gene (5 bases). Germline CDR1 and CDR2: LGHDT and YNNKEL (reference sequence). Trimming cost V 8 bases and J 4 bases, with 9 bases left between them. The CDR3 is 12 residues long. CDR3 nucleotide sequence: TGTGCCAGCGGAGGACCTTACAATGAGCAGTTCTTC. Translated, it gives CASGGPYNEQFF.

The rearrangement links TRBV14 to TRBJ2-3, with unresolved D. Germline V gives CDR1 SGHDN, CDR2 FVKESK. The CDR3 covers 13 residues. V lost 6 bases and J 5 bases, leaving 12 bases between the germline ends. In nucleotides, the CDR3 is TGTGCCAGCAGTGAGATGGGTCGAGATACGCAGTATTTT. It encodes CASSEMGRDTQYF. Full variable domain (outside the CDR3, taken from reference TRBV14 and TRBJ2-3): EAGVTQFPSHSVIEKGQTVTLRCDPISGHDNLYWYRRVMGKEIKFLLHFVKESKQDESGMPNNRFLAERTGGTYSTLKVQPAELEDSGVYFCASSEMGRDTQYFGPGTRLTVL.